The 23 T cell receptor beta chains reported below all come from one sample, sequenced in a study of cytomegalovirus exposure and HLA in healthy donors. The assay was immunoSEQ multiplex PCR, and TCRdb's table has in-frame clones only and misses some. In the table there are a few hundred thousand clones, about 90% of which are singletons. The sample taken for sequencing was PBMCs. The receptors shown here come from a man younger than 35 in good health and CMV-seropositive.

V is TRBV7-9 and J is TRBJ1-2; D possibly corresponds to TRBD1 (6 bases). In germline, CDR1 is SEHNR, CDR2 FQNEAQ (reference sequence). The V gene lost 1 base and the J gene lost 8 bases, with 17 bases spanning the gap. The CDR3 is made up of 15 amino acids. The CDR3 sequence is CASSLDRGLISGYTF. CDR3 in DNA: TGTGCCAGCAGCTTAGATCGGGGGCTTATCTCGGGCTACACCTTC.

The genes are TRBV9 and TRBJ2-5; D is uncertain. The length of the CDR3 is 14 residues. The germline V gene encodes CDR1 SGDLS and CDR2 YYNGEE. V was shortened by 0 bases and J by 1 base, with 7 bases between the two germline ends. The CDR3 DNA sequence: TGTGCCAGCAGCGTAGGAACAGCCCAAGAGACCCAGTACTTC. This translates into CASSVGTAQETQYF. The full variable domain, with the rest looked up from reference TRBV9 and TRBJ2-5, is DSGVTQTPKHLITATGQRVTLRCSPRSGDLSVYWYQQSLDQGLQFLIQYYNGEERAKGNILERFSAQQFPDLHSELNLSSLELGDSALYFCASSVGTAQETQYFGPGTRLLVL.

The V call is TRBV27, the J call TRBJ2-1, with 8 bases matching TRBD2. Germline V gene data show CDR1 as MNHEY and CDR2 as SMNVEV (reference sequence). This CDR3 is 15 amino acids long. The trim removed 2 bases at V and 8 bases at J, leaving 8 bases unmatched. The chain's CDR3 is CASSLELGLVYEQFF. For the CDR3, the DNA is TGTGCCAGCAGTTTAGAGTTGGGACTAGTTTATGAGCAGTTCTTC.

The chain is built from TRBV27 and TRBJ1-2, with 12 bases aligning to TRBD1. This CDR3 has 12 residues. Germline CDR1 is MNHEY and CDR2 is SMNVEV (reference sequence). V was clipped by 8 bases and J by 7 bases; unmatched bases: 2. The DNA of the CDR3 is TGTGCCAGCGGGGACAGGGGGCCTGGCTACACCTTC. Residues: CASGDRGPGYTF.

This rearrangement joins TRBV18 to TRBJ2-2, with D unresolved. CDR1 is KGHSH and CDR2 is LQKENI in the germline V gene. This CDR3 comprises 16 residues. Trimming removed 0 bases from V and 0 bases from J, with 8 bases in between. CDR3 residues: CASSPPRHSNTGELFF. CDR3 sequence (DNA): TGTGCCAGCTCACCACCCAGGCACTCGAACACCGGGGAGCTGTTTTTT.

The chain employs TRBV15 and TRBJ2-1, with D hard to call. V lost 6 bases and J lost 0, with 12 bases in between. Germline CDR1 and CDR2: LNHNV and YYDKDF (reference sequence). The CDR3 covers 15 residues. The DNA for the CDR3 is TGTGCCACCAGTCGTACAGTAAGCTCCTACAATGAGCAGTTCTTC. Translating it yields CATSRTVSSYNEQFF.

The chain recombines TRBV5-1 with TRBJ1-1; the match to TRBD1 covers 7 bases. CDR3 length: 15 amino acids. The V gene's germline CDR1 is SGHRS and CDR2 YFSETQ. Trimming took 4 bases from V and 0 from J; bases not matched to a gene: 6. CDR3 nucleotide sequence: TGCGCCAGCAGCCAAGGGACAGCCATGAACACTGAAGCTTTCTTT. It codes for CASSQGTAMNTEAFF.

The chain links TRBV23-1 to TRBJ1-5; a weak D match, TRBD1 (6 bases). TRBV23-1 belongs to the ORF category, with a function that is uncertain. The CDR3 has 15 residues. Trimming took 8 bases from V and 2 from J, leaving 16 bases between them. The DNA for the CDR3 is TGCGCCAGCCCCAATTTGGGACAATGCAATCAGCCCCAGCATTTT. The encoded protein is CASPNLGQCNQPQHF.

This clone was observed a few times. The CDR3 DNA is TGTGCCATCAGTGAGTCAGCCGAGACTAGCACAGATACGCAGTATTTT. Translated, it gives CAISESAETSTDTQYF. The genes are TRBV10-3 and TRBJ2-3; D gene unclear. CDR3 length: 16 residues. Germline CDR1 is ENHRY and CDR2 is SYGVKD. Trimming left V 0 bases short and J 0 bases short, with 10 bases between.

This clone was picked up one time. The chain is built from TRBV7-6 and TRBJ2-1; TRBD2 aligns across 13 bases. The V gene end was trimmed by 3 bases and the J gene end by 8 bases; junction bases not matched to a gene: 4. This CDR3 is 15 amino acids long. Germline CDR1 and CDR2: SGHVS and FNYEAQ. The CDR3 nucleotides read TGTGCCAGCAGCTTCGGACTAGCGGGAGTCTATGAGCAGTTCTTC. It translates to CASSFGLAGVYEQFF.

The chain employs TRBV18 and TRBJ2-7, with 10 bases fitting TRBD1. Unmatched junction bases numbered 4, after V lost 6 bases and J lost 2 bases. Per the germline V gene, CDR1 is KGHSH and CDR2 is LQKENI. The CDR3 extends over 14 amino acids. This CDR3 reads CASSAGTGAYEQYF. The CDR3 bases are TGTGCCAGCTCGGCCGGGACAGGGGCCTACGAGCAGTACTTC.

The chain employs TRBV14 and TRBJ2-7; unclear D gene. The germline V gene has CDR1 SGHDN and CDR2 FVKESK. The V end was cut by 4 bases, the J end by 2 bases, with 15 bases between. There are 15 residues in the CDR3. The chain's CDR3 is CASSLTASLTYEQYF. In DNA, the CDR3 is TGTGCCAGCAGCCTGACCGCTTCCCTAACCTACGAGCAGTACTTC. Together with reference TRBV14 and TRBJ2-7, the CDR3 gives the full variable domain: EAGVTQFPSHSVIEKGQTVTLRCDPISGHDNLYWYRRVMGKEIKFLLHFVKESKQDESGMPNNRFLAERTGGTYSTLKVQPAELEDSGVYFCASSLTASLTYEQYFGPGTRLTVT.

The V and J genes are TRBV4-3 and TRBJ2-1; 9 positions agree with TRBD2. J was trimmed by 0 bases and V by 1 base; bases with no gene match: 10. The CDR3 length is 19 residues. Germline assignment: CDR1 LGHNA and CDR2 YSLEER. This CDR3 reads CASSQVLLTSGTSYNEQFF. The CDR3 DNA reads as TGCGCCAGCAGCCAAGTTCTATTGACTAGCGGAACCTCCTACAATGAGCAGTTCTTC.

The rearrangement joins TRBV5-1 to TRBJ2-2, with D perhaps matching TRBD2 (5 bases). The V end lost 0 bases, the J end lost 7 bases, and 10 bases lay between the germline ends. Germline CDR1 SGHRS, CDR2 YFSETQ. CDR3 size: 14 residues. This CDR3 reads CASSLVGELGELFF. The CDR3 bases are TGCGCCAGCAGCTTGGTTGGGGAGCTCGGGGAGCTGTTTTTT.

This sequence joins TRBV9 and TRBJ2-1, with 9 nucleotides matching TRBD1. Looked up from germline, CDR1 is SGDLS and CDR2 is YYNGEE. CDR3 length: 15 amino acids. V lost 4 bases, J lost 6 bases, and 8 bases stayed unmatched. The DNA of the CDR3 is TGTGCCAGCAGCCCCCGACAGGGGGGGTTCAATGAGCAGTTCTTC. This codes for CASSPRQGGFNEQFF.

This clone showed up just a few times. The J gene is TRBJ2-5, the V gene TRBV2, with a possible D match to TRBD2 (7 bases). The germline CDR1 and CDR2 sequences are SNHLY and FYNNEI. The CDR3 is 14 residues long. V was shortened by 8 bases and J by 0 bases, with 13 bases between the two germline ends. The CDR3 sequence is CASRRGAYQETQYF. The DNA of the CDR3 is TGTGCCAGCCGACGGGGGGCGTACCAAGAGACCCAGTACTTC.

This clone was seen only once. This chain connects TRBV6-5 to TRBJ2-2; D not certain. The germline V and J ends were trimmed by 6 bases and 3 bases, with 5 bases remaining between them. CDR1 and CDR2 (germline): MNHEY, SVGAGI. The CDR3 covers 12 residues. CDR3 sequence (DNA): TGTGCCAGCAGATTGCACACCGGGGAGCTGTTTTTT. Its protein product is CASRLHTGELFF.

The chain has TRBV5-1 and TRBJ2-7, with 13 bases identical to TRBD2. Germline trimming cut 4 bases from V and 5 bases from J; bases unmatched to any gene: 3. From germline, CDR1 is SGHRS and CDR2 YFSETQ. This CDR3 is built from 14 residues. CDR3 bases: TGCGCCAGCAGCCCTGGACTAGCGGGAGACGAGCAGTACTTC. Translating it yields CASSPGLAGDEQYF. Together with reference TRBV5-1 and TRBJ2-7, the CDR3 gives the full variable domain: KAGVTQTPRYLIKTRGQQVTLSCSPISGHRSVSWYQQTPGQGLQFLFEYFSETQRNKGNFPGRFSGRQFSNSRSEMNVSTLELGDSALYLCASSPGLAGDEQYFGPGTRLTVT.

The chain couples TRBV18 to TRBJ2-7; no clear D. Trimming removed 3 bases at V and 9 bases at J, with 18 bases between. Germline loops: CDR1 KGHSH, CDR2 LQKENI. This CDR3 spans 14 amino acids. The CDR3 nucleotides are TGTGCCAGCTCACCGGGCCTCCTCGGTCGTGGGCAGTACTTC. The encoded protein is CASSPGLLGRGQYF.

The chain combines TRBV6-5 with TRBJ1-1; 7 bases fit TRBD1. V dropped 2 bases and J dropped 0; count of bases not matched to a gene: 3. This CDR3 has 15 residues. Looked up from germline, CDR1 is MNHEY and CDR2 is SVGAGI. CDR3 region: CASSYAQGVNTEAFF. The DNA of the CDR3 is TGTGCCAGCAGTTACGCGCAGGGGGTGAACACTGAAGCTTTCTTT.

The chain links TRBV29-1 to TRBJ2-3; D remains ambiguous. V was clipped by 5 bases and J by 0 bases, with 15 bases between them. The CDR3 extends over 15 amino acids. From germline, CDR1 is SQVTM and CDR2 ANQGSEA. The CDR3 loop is CSVQKLETSTDTQYF. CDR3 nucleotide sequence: TGCAGCGTTCAAAAACTGGAAACTAGCACAGATACGCAGTATTTT.

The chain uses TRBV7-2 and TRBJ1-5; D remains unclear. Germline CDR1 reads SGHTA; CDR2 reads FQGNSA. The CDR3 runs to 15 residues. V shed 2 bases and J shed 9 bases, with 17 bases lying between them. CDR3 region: CASSLTSGELMPQHF. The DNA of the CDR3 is TGTGCCAGCAGCTTAACGTCAGGCGAGCTGATGCCCCAGCATTTT.

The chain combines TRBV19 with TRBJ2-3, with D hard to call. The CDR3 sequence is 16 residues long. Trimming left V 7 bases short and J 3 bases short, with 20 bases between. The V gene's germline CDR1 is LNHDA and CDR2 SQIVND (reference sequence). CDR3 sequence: CASTNPWRLPTDTQYF. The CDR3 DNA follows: TGTGCCAGTACGAACCCGTGGCGGCTGCCGACAGATACGCAGTATTTT.